This TCR beta chain derives from a study of human T cells and chemical hapten exposure. Across the study: Diphenylcyclopropenone doses were given weekly to the scalps of patients across the roughly 25-week study.

The CDR3 spans 12 residues. Germline-derived CDR1 and CDR2 are DFQATT and SNEGSKA (reference sequence). In the original workflow: Samples contained a median of about 100,000 TCRs, with a range of roughly 23,224 to 700,000. TCRdb itself ran the RACE reads through MiXCR, one entry per CDR3 protein. The V and J calls, along with clone size, are taken from TCRdb and not from the paper's own processing. The data hold roughly 190,000 distinct CDR3 sequences, with around 20% observed a single time. Noted time point: patch test 1, 2 weeks after DPC sensitization. Sample treatment: therapeutic diphenylcyclopropenone sensitization with weekly scalp DPC.

Material: whole blood, obtained in connection with sensitization to the hapten diphenylcyclopropenone (DPC). This chain connects TRBV20-1 to TRBJ2-2; no definite D call. The receptor comes from a woman in her 50s with alopecia areata. Some clones in this sample may be carry-over from other donors' samples. The CDR3 protein is CSQRLGAGELFF. In DNA form, the CDR3 reads TGCAGCCAGAGGCTAGGCGCCGGGGAGCTGTTTTTT.